This T cell receptor beta chain came from a study of CD8 T cells in Susac syndrome. Study outcomes and limitations: Only a relatively small number of individuals were included in the TCR sequencing and HLA analysis.

It was negative isolation that provided the CD8+ and CD4+ T cells, whereas TEMRA cells were enriched by FACS. For this clonotype: As yet, its antigen is unknown.

RNA amounts of about 0.5 to 1 ug underwent reverse transcription with random hexamers. Each CDR3 protein is one row after TCRdb ran MiXCR on the immunoSEQ multiplex PCR reads. Here the sample spans about 49,000 distinct CDR3 sequences, approximately 94% being singletons. This CDR3 is built from 13 residues. Trimming took 5 bases from V and 7 from J, leaving 12 bases between them. Germline V CDR1 and CDR2: MNHNS, SASEGT. Sequenced material: CD8+ T cells from PBMCs. The sequence derives from a human donor in good health. The chain uses TRBV6-1 and TRBJ1-5; D is perhaps TRBD1 (5 bases). The DNA of the CDR3 is TGTGCCAGCAGTTCCGGGACGCTCCAGCCCCAGCATTTT. Encoded protein: CASSSGTLQPQHF.